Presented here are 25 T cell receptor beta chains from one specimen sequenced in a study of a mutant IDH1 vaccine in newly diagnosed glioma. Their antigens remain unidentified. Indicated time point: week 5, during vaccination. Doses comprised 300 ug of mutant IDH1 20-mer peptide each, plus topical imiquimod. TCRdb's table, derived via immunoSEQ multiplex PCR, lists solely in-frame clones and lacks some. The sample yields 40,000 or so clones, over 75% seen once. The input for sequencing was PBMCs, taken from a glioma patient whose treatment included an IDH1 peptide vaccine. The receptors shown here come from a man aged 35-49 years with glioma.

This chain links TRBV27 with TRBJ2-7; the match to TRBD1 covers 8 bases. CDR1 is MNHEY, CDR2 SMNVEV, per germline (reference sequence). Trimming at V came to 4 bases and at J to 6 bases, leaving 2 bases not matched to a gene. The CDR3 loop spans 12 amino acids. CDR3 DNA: TGTGCCAGCAGTTATGACAGGGGCGAGCAGTACTTC. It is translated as CASSYDRGEQYF.

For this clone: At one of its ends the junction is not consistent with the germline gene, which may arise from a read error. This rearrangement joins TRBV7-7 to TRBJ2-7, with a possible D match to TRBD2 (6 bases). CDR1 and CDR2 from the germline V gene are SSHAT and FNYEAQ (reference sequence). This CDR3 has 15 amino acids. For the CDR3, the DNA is TGTGCTAGCAGCCCCTCTCCGGGACTCCATAAGGAGCAGTACTTC. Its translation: CASSPSPGLHKEQYF.

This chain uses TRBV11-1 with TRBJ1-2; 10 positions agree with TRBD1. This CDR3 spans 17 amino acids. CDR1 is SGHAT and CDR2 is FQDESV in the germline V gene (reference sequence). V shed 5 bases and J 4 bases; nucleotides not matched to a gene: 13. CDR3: CASSRPTSTGGGYGYTF. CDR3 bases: TGTGCCAGCAGCCGCCCGACATCGACAGGGGGCGGCTATGGCTACACCTTC. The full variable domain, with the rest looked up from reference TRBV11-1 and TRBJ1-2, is EAEVAQSPRYKITEKSQAVAFWCDPISGHATLYWYRQILGQGPELLVQFQDESVVDDSQLPKDRFSAERLKGVDSTLKIQPAELGDSAMYLCASSRPTSTGGGYGYTFGSGTRLTVV.

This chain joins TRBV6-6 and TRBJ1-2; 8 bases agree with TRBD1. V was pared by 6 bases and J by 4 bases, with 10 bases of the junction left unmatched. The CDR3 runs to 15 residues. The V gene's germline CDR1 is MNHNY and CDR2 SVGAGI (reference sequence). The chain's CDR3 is CASRGQAGVRYGYTF. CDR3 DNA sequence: TGTGCCAGCAGGGGACAGGCCGGGGTACGCTATGGCTACACCTTC.

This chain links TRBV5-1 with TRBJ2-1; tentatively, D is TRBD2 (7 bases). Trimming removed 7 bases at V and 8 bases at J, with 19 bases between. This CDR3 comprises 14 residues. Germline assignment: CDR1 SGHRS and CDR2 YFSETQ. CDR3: CASGTSVGGDEQFF. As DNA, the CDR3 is TGCGCCAGCGGAACTAGCGTGGGGGGCGATGAGCAGTTCTTC.

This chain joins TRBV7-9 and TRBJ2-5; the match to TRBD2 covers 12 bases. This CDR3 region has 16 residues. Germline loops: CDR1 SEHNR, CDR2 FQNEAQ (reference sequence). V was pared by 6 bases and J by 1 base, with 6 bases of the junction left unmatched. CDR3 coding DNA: TGTGCCAGCAGTCAAGGACTAGCGGGACGCCAAGAGACCCAGTACTTC. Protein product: CASSQGLAGRQETQYF. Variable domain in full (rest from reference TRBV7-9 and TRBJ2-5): DTGVSQNPRHKITKRGQNVTFRCDPISEHNRLYWYRQTLGQGPEFLTYFQNEAQLEKSRLLSDRFSAERPKGSFSTLEIQRTEQGDSAMYLCASSQGLAGRQETQYFGPGTRLLVL.

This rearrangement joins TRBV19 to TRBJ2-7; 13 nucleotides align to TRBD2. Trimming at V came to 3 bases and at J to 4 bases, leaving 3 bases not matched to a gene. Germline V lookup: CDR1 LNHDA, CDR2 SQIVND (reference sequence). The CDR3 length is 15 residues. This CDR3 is CASSMGTSGMYEQYF. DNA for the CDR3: TGTGCCAGTAGTATGGGGACTAGCGGGATGTACGAGCAGTACTTC.

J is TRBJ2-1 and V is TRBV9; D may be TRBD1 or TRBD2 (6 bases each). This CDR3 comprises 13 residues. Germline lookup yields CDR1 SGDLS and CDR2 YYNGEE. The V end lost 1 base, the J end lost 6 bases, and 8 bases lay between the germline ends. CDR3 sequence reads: CASSVKGGNEQFF. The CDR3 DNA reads TGTGCCAGCAGCGTAAAGGGGGGCAATGAGCAGTTCTTC.

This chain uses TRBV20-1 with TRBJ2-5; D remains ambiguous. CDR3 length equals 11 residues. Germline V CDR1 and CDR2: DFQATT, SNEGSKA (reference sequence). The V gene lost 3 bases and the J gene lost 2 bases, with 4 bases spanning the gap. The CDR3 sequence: CSASVQETQYF. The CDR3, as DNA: TGCAGTGCTAGTGTACAAGAGACCCAGTACTTC.

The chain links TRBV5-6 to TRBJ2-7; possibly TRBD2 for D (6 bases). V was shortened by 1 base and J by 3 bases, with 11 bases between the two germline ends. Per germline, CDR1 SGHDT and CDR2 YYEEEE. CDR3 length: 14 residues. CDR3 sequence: CASSLSPGDYEQYF. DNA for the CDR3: TGTGCCAGCAGCTTGTCCCCGGGAGACTACGAGCAGTACTTC.

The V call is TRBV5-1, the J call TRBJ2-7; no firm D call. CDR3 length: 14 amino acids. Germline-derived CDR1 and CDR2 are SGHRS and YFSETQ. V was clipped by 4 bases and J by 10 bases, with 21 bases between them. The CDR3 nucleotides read TGCGCCAGCAGCCCGGGTGAGGCCTGGGGAAGTCAGTACTTC. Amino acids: CASSPGEAWGSQYF.

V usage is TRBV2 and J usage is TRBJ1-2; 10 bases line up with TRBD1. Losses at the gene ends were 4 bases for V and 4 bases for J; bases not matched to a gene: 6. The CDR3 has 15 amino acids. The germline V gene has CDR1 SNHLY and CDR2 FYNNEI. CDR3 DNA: TGTGCCAGCAGTGCCCGGGACAGGGGTACCTATGGCTACACCTTC. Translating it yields CASSARDRGTYGYTF. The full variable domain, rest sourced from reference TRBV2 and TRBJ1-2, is EPEVTQTPSHQVTQMGQEVILRCVPISNHLYFYWYRQILGQKVEFLVSFYNNEISEKSEIFDDQFSVERPDGSNFTLKIRSTKLEDSAMYFCASSARDRGTYGYTFGSGTRLTVV.

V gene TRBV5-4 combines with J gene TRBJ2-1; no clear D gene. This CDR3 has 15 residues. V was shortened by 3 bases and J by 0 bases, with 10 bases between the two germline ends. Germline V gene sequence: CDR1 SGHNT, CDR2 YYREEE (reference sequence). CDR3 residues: CASSSGPSSYNEQFF. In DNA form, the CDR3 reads TGTGCCAGCAGCTCGGGCCCGAGCTCCTACAATGAGCAGTTCTTC.

This CDR3 reads CASTLRGGETQYF. DNA of the CDR3: TGTGCCAGTACCCTAAGAGGGGGGGAGACCCAGTACTTC. The rearrangement joins TRBV19 to TRBJ2-5, with D perhaps TRBD1 or TRBD2 (6 bases each). V was trimmed by 7 bases and J by 5 bases, leaving 14 bases between them. The CDR3 loop spans 13 amino acids. Germline CDR1 is LNHDA and CDR2 is SQIVND (reference sequence).

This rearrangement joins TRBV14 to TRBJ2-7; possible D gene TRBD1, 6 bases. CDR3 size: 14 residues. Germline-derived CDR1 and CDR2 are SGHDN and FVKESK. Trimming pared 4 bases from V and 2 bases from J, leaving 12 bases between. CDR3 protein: CASSPRGGAYEQYF. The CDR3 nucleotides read TGTGCCAGCAGCCCCCGTGGGGGCGCCTACGAGCAGTACTTC.

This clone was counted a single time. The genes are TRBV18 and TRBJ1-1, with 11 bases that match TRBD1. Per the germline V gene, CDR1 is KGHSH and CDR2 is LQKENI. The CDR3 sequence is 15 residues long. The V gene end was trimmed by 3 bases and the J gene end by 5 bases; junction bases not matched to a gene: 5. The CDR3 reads CASSPDRGLSTEAFF. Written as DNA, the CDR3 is TGTGCCAGCTCACCGGACAGGGGGCTTTCGACTGAAGCTTTCTTT.

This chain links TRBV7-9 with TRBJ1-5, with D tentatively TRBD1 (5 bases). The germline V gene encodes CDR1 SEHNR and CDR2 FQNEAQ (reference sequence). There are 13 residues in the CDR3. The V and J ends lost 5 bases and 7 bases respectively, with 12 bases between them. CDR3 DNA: TGTGCCAGCAGCCCTAATGGGGGACAGCCCCAGCATTTT. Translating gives CASSPNGGQPQHF.

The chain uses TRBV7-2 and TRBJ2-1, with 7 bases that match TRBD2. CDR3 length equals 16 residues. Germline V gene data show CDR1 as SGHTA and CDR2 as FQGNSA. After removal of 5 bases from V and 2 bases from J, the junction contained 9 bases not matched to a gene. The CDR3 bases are TGTGCCAGCAGCCCCGACCTGGCGGGGGCCTACAATGAGCAGTTCTTC. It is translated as CASSPDLAGAYNEQFF.

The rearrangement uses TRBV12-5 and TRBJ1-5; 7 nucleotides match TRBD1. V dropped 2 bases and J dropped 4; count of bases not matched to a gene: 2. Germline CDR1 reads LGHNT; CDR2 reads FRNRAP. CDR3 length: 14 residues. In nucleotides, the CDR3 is TGTGCTAGTGGTTTGCGACAGGGTAATCAGCCCCAGCATTTT. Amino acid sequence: CASGLRQGNQPQHF.

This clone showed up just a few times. CDR3 bases: TGTGCCAGCAGCCCCGGCGGGTCTAGCAATCAGCCCCAGCATTTT. Its protein product is CASSPGGSSNQPQHF. This chain links TRBV4-2 with TRBJ1-5; D gene ambiguous. Germline CDR1 reads LGHNA; CDR2 reads YNFKEQ. V was trimmed by 4 bases and J by 0 bases, leaving 10 bases between them. The CDR3 spans 15 residues.

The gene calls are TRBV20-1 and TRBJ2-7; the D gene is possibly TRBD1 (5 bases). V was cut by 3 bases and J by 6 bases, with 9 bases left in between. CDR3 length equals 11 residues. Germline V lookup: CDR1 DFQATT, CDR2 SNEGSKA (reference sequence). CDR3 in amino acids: CSARRQREQYF. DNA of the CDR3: TGCAGTGCTAGGAGACAGCGCGAGCAGTACTTC.

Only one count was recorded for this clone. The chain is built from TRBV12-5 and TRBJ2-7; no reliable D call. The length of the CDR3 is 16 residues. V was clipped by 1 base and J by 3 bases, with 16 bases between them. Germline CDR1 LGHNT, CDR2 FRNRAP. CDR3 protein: CASGLAREVGIYEQYF. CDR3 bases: TGTGCTAGTGGTTTGGCCCGCGAGGTTGGGATCTACGAGCAGTACTTC.

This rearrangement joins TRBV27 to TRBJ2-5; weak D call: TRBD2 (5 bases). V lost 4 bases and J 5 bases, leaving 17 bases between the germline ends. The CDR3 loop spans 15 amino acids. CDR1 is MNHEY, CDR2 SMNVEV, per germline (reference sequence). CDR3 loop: CASSWRGLDTETQYF. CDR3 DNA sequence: TGTGCCAGCAGTTGGCGCGGGCTAGACACTGAGACCCAGTACTTC.

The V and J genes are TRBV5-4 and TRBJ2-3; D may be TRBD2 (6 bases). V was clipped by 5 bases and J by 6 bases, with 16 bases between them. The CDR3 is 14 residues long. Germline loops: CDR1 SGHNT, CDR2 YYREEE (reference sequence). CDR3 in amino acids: CASSRDSTPDTQYF. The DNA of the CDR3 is TGTGCCAGCAGTCGGGACTCGACCCCCGATACGCAGTATTTT.

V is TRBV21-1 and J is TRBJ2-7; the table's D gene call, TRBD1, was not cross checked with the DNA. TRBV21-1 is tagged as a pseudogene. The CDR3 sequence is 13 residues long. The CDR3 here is CASNCRGTYEQYF. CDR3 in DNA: TGTGCCAGCAACTGCAGGGGGACCTACGAGCAGTACTTC.